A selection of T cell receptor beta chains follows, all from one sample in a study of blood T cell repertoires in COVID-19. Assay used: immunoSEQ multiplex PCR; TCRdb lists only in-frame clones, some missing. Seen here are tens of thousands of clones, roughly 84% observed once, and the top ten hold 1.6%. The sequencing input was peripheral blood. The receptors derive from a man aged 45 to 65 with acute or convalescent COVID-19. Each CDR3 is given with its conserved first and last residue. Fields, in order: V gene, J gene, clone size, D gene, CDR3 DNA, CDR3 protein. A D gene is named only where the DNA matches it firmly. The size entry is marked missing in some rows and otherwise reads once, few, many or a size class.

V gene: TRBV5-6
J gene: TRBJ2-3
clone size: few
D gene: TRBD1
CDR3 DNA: TGTGCCAGCAGCTCCGGGACAGCCACAGATACGCAGTATTTT
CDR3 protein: CASSSGTATDTQYF

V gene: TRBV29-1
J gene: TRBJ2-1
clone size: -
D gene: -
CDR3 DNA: TGCAGCGTTGAAATCAGGGGCGGCTACAATGAGCAGTTCTTC
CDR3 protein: CSVEIRGGYNEQFF

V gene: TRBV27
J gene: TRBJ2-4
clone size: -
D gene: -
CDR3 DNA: TGTGCCAGCAGTTCCCACCTACAGGTACCCCTAGCCAAAAACATTCAGTACTTC
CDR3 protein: CASSSHLQVPLAKNIQYF

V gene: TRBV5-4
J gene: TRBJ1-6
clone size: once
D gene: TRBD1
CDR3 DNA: TGTGCCAGCAGCTTGAGACAGGGGAATTCACCCCTCCACTTT
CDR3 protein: CASSLRQGNSPLHF

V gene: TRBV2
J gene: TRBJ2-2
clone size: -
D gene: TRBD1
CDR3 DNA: TGTGCCAGCAGTCCGCAGGGGGCCTCCGCCGGGGAGCTGTTTTTT
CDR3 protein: CASSPQGASAGELFF

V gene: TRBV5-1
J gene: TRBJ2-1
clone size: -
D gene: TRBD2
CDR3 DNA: TGCGCCAGCAGCGGGGGACTAGCGAGCCACAATGAGCAGTTCTTC
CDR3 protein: CASSGGLASHNEQFF

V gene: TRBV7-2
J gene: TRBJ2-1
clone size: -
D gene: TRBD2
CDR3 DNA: TGTGCCAGCAGCCCTGGCTGGGGTAGCGGGAGCGGTGAGCAGTTCTTC
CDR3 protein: CASSPGWGSGSGEQFF

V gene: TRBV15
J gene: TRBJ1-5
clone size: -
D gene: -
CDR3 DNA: TGTGCCACCAGCAGAGATTCGGGAAAAAGCAATCAGCCCCAGCATTTT
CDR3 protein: CATSRDSGKSNQPQHF

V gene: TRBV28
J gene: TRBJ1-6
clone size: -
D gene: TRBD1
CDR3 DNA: TGTGCCAGCAGTTTATTAGACAGGGGGTCACCCCTCCACTTT
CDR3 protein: CASSLLDRGSPLHF

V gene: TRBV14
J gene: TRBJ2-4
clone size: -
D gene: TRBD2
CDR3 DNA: TGTGCCAGCAGCTCACCCCATACTAGCGGAAACATTCAGTACTTC
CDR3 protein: CASSSPHTSGNIQYF

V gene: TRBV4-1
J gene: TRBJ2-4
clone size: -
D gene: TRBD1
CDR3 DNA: TGCGCCAGCAGCCAAGACCGGACAGGGTATGACATTCAGTACTTC
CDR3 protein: CASSQDRTGYDIQYF

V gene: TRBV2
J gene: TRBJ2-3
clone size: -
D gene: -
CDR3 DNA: TGTGCCAGCGAAGGCCTGGAGTTCAAGCAGTATTTT
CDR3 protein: CASEGLEFKQYF

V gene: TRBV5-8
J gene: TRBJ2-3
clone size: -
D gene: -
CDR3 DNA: TGTGCCAGCAGCTTAGGGCAGGGGTCGGATACGCAGTATTTT
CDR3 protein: CASSLGQGSDTQYF

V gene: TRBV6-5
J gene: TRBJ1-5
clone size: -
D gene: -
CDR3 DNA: TGTGCCAGCACCACGAGGATCGATAGCAATCAGCCCCAGCATTTT
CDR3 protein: CASTTRIDSNQPQHF

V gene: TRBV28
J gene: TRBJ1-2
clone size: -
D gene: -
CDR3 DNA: TGTGCCAGCAGTGTACAGGGTACTGGCTACACCTTC
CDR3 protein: CASSVQGTGYTF

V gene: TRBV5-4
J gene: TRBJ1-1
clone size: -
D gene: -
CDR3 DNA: TGTGCCAGCAGCTTGGACTCAGGGCGGACTGAAGCTTTCTTT
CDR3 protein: CASSLDSGRTEAFF

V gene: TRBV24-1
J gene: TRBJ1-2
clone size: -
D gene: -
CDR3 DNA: TGTGCCACCTCTCCAGGACAGCCTTATGGCTACACCTTC
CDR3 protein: CATSPGQPYGYTF

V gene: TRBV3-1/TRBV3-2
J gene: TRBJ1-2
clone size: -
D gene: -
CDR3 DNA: TGTGCCAGCAGCCAACGAGGGGGGGGGCCTTATGGCTACACCTTC
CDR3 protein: CASSQRGGGPYGYTF

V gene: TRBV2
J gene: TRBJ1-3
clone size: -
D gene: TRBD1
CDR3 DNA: TGTGCCAGCAGCCCGGGACAGGGGGCTCCTGGAAACACCATATATTTT
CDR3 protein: CASSPGQGAPGNTIYF

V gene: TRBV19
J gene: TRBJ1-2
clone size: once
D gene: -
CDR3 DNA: TGTGCCAGTAGCATACAGCAGAATAGGGGCGGCTACACCTTC
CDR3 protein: CASSIQQNRGGYTF

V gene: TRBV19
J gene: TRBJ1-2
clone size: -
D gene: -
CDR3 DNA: TGTGCCAGTAGTATGAACAAGCAGGGTAACTATGGCTACACCTTC
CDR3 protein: CASSMNKQGNYGYTF

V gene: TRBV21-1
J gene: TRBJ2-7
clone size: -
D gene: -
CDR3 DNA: TGTGCCAGCACCCGCTGGAGCGGGACCTACGAGCAGTACTTC
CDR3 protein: CASTRWSGTYEQYF

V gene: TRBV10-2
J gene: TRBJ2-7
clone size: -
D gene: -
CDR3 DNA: TGCGCCAGTCTGACAGCGCCCTACGAGCAGTACTTC
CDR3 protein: CASLTAPYEQYF

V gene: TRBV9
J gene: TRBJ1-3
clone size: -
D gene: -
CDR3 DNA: TGTGCCAGCAGCGCCACTTTAATTGCCGGAAACACCATATATTTT
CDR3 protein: CASSATLIAGNTIYF

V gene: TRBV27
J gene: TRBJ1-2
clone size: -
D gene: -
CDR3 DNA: TGTGCCAGCAAAACAGGCAATTATGGCTACACCTTC
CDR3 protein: CASKTGNYGYTF

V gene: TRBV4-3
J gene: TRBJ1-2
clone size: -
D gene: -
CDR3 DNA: TGCGCCAGCAGCCCAGGGGTGGGCTACACCTTC
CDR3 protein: CASSPGVGYTF

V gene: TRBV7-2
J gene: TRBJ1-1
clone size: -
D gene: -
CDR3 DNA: TGTGCCAGCAGCTTAGTTACAGGGCGAACTGAAGCTTTCTTT
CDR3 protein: CASSLVTGRTEAFF

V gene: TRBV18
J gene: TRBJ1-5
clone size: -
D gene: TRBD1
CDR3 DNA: TGTGCCAGCTCACCAGTGTCAGGGGGCGAGTATCAGCCCCAGCATTTT
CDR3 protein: CASSPVSGGEYQPQHF

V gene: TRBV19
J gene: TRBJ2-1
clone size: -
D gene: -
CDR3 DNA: TGTGCCAGTAGTCCTAACGCGGGAAATGAGCAGTTCTTC
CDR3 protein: CASSPNAGNEQFF